Reported below is one T cell receptor (beta chain). This clone was counted only a few times. Its specific antigen is unknown. No base-level quality is on record; no much larger clone is a single base apart. The data originate from a study of beta chain features in type 1 diabetes (dated 2018 in TCRdb). A note on the overall study: Mean age, gender distribution, total cell number and subset yield did not differ between patients and healthy donors. The study compared TCRB repertoires of sorted circulating CD4+ T cell subsets between recently diagnosed type 1 diabetes patients and matched healthy donors. Across all samples, some 110,000,000 sorted cells were examined, and cell number per subset correlated strongly with RNA yield. Whereas all 30 or so donors provided naive and central memory subsets, regulatory and stem cell-like memory subsets were isolated from just 8 patients and roughly 8 healthy donors. The paper as a whole reports these results and caveats: At VDJ recombination sites, patients with type 1 diabetes made fewer insertions and deleted more nucleotides, a pattern implying thymic rearrangement abnormalities. A moderate but significant shortening of TCRB CDR3 length was observed in type 1 diabetes patients in all four CD4+ subsets. Naive, central memory and regulatory TCRB repertoires appeared to be more similar among patients than among healthy donors. PCR might favor shorter templates, but patient and control samples were amplified and corrected together, so any skew would affect both groups equally. Sequencing cDNA rather than genomic DNA could over-represent highly expressing activated cells, although activation and CD3 levels did not differ between groups. Because the HLA sub-analyses included only small numbers of individuals, any influence of HLA type on TCRB rearrangement was left unresolved.

All of the isolated RNA was reverse transcribed with the High Capacity cDNA Reverse Transcription Kit, so expressed TCRB transcripts were sequenced. Naive, central memory and regulatory T cell samples underwent deep immunoSEQ sequencing, averaging roughly 3.5 million total reads per sample. Sorted cells were lysed in RLT buffer and RNA was extracted with DNase-treated RNeasy Micro or Mini kits, depending on cell number. To prevent cross-contamination, every cell subset was processed on its own, while patient and healthy donor samples were processed together. Using the immunoSEQ multiplex PCR, TCRB sequences were amplified from cDNA into 87-bp fragments spanning the CDR3 region. The amplicons were sequenced using the Illumina HiSeq platform. The study's own analysis went as follows. PCR bias was corrected computationally using synthetic template baselines, and reads within Hamming distance 2 were collapsed, with unmergeable singletons discarded. Reads were aligned against IMGT so that V, D and J genes, CDR3 length and insertions or deletions at six rearrangement sites could be assigned. Within each subset, clonotype counts were normalized to sorted cell number, and only after that were true diversity and Gini coefficients computed with the tcR R package. The overlap coefficient, calculated on TCRB nucleotide sequences, was used to quantify repertoire sharing. TCRdb carries this immuneACCESS record with in-frame sequences only. Its versions omit some clonotypes, under half of them owing to an unresolved V gene in the studies checked, with the rest unexplained. V and J calls and clone size come straight from that table; D and trimming were deduced from the DNA. For this sample there are about 320,000 clones; 14% appear just once. The top ten constitute 5.5% to 7.5% of the sample.

From each donor, a single peripheral blood sample of around 0.12 L on average was drawn into heparinised tubes. A BD FACSAria II was used to sort naive, central memory, regulatory and stem cell-like memory CD4+ T cells with a panel that included CD45RO, CCR7, CD25, CD127, CD95 and CD27. Purity was above 98% for every sorted population. PBMCs were isolated right away by Lymphoprep density gradient centrifugation and were stained directly, without culture. So that batch effects would be minimized, each experiment stained and sorted samples in pairs, pairing one healthy donor with one patient. CDR1 and CDR2, looked up from the germline V gene (reference sequence), are MNHNY and SVGAGI. CDR3 length: 14 amino acids, cysteine to phenylalanine. Only the CDR3 DNA is retained, 42 bases long and in frame from the first base. V is trimmed back by 10 bases and J by 2 bases, and the junction contains 3 bases that no gene match accounts for.

The V and J segments used are TRBV6-6 and TRBJ2-3; 13 middle bases align to TRBD2. The material sequenced was central memory CD4+ T cells from blood. The origin of this receptor is a man aged 30-40 years in good health. The CDR3 has the sequence CAIGTSGATDTQYF. The DNA sequence reads TGTGCCATAGGGACTAGCGGGGCCACAGATACGCAGTATTTT.